These 30 T cell receptor beta chains were all obtained from the same sample, sequenced in a study of T cell responses to AZD1222 COVID-19 vaccine. Data came from immunoSEQ multiplex PCR; TCRdb stores just in-frame clones and leaves some out. The sample lists about 110,000 clones, roughly 87% occurring once. The material sequenced was peripheral blood, taken on day 0 of AZD1222 vaccination. These receptors were taken from an adult in good health.

This clone was seen a single time. The V call is TRBV7-8, the J call TRBJ1-1; 7 nucleotides match TRBD1. The CDR3 is 14 amino acids. Trimming at V came to 5 bases and at J to 1 base, leaving 4 bases not matched to a gene. Per the germline V gene, CDR1 is SGHVS and CDR2 is FQNEAQ. The CDR3 sequence: CASSPAGGNTEAFF. The CDR3 coding sequence is TGTGCCAGCAGCCCCGCAGGGGGGAACACTGAAGCTTTCTTT.

This clone was recorded once. The chain carries TRBV18 and TRBJ2-1, with D tentatively TRBD2 (7 bases). V lost 1 base and J lost 7, with 17 bases in between. From germline, CDR1 is KGHSH and CDR2 LQKENI. The CDR3 spans 16 residues. The CDR3 region has the DNA TGTGCCAGCTCACCACTGCAAGGGGGGGACCGGAATGAGCAGTTCTTC. It translates to CASSPLQGGDRNEQFF.

The V gene is TRBV24-1, the J gene TRBJ2-7, with TRBD1 matching 9 bases. This CDR3 contains 12 residues. Germline assignment: CDR1 KGHDR and CDR2 SFDVKD. Trimming cost V 8 bases and J 7 bases; bases outside gene matches: 5. The CDR3 DNA reads TGTGCCACCAAAGACAGGGGGAATGAGCAGTACTTC. It translates to CATKDRGNEQYF.

The chain has TRBV7-6 and TRBJ2-5, with a tentative D call TRBD2 (7 bases). Germline assignment: CDR1 SGHVS and CDR2 FNYEAQ. Trimming left V 4 bases short and J 4 bases short, with 13 bases between. The CDR3 runs to 14 residues. The CDR3 loop is CASSSGLGGETQYF. The CDR3 nucleotides read TGTGCCAGCAGCTCCGGACTAGGGGGAGAGACCCAGTACTTC.

V usage is TRBV5-5 and J usage is TRBJ2-2; 8 bases fit TRBD1. This CDR3 is built from 16 residues. Germline V gene sequence: CDR1 SGHKS, CDR2 YYEKEE (reference sequence). The V gene end was trimmed by 4 bases and the J gene end by 0 bases; junction bases not matched to a gene: 5. This CDR3 reads CASSPGTGSNTGELFF. CDR3 nucleotide sequence: TGTGCCAGCAGCCCTGGGACAGGTTCGAACACCGGGGAGCTGTTTTTT.

This clone appeared a single time. The chain recombines TRBV20-1 with TRBJ1-2; TRBD1 is a possible D gene (6 bases). Germline V lookup: CDR1 DFQATT, CDR2 SNEGSKA (reference sequence). The CDR3 has 13 residues. Trimming took off 3 bases at V and 3 bases at J, with 11 bases between the two ends. This CDR3 is CSASHRDDYGYTF. CDR3 nucleotide sequence: TGCAGTGCTAGTCACAGGGACGACTATGGCTACACCTTC.

The chain employs TRBV7-9 and TRBJ1-1; TRBD1 matches at 8 bases. Germline CDR1 and CDR2: SEHNR and FQNEAQ (reference sequence). V shed 4 bases, J shed 1 base, and the junction held 8 bases outside the gene matches. The CDR3 runs 16 residues. The CDR3 reads CASSSGPGTGNTEAFF. In nucleotides, the CDR3 is TGTGCCAGCAGCTCCGGTCCCGGGACAGGGAACACTGAAGCTTTCTTT.

This clone has just one count. The chain couples TRBV3-1 (or the pseudogene TRBV3-2) to TRBJ1-2; 8 positions match TRBD1. Germline assignment: CDR1 LGHDT and CDR2 YNNKEL (reference sequence). The J segment lost 4 bases and the V segment lost 2 bases, leaving 12 bases of the junction unmatched. The CDR3 is 17 residues long. The CDR3 is CASSQRDRRTTLYGYTF. DNA of the CDR3: TGTGCCAGCAGCCAACGGGACAGGCGCACCACCCTCTATGGCTACACCTTC.

The chain has TRBV11-1 and TRBJ1-6; no reliable D call. Germline CDR1 SGHAT, CDR2 FQDESV (reference sequence). The CDR3 is 15 amino acids. Trimming removed 1 base from V and 7 bases from J, with 11 bases in between. The CDR3 sequence: CASSLVGLLNSPLHF. In DNA, the CDR3 is TGTGCCAGCAGCTTAGTCGGACTGCTAAATTCACCCCTCCACTTT. Filled out from reference TRBV11-1 and TRBJ1-6, the complete variable domain reads EAEVAQSPRYKITEKSQAVAFWCDPISGHATLYWYRQILGQGPELLVQFQDESVVDDSQLPKDRFSAERLKGVDSTLKIQPAELGDSAMYLCASSLVGLLNSPLHFGNGTRLTVT.

This chain uses TRBV10-1 with TRBJ2-2; TRBD2 might be the D (6 bases). V was pared by 0 bases and J by 5 bases, with 7 bases between. The CDR3 is 14 amino acids. CDR1 WNHNN and CDR2 SYGVQD come from the germline V gene (reference sequence). Here the CDR3 reads CASSESRETGELFF. As DNA, the CDR3 is TGCGCCAGCAGTGAGTCGCGGGAAACCGGGGAGCTGTTTTTT.

The chain recombines TRBV18 with TRBJ2-1; TRBD2 agrees at 13 bases. Germline V gene sequence: CDR1 KGHSH, CDR2 LQKENI. The trim removed 4 bases at V and 8 bases at J, leaving 11 bases unmatched. This CDR3 spans 17 amino acids. CDR3 in DNA: TGTGCCAGCTCACAAGTTGGACTAGCGGGAGTAGGTGATGAGCAGTTCTTC. Protein sequence: CASSQVGLAGVGDEQFF.

This chain joins TRBV5-1 and TRBJ1-1, with 9 bases lining up with TRBD1. From germline, CDR1 is SGHRS and CDR2 YFSETQ. Unmatched junction bases numbered 4, after V lost 7 bases and J lost 3 bases. The CDR3 covers 13 residues. The CDR3 is CASGRDRDTEAFF. The CDR3, as DNA: TGCGCCAGCGGTAGGGACAGGGACACTGAAGCTTTCTTT.

This clone was seen a single time. The chain has TRBV28 and TRBJ2-7; D call uncertain. V lost 2 bases to trimming and J lost 2 bases, with 10 bases between them. This CDR3 is 14 amino acids long. Germline-derived CDR1 and CDR2 are MDHEN and SYDVKM. DNA for the CDR3: TGTGCCAGCAGTTTAGTGGCAGGAGCCTACGAGCAGTACTTC. It is translated as CASSLVAGAYEQYF.

V usage is TRBV5-5 and J usage is TRBJ1-4; D may be TRBD1 (5 bases). Germline-derived CDR1 and CDR2 are SGHKS and YYEKEE (reference sequence). Trimming removed 4 bases from V and 4 bases from J, with 20 bases in between. The CDR3 is 17 residues long. The chain's CDR3 is CASSPPPSEGLNEKLFF. The DNA of the CDR3 is TGTGCCAGCAGCCCCCCTCCTTCTGAGGGGCTTAATGAAAAACTGTTTTTT.

The chain has TRBV3-1 (or the pseudogene TRBV3-2) and TRBJ1-1; unclear D gene. V shed 6 bases and J shed 4 bases, with 15 bases lying between them. The CDR3 extends over 14 amino acids. The germline V gene has CDR1 LGHDT and CDR2 YNNKEL (reference sequence). The CDR3 here is CASRAKWGGTEAFF. The CDR3 DNA sequence: TGTGCCAGCAGAGCCAAGTGGGGTGGCACTGAAGCTTTCTTT.

V is TRBV5-5 and J is TRBJ1-3; perhaps TRBD1 as D (6 bases). V gave up 2 bases and J gave up 2 bases, with 11 bases separating them. Germline lookup yields CDR1 SGHKS and CDR2 YYEKEE (reference sequence). This CDR3 has 15 residues. The CDR3 bases are TGTGCCAGCAGCTTAGGGGGGGCTGCTGGAAACACCATATATTTT. Translation gives CASSLGGAAGNTIYF.

The CDR3: CASSRATYSNQPQHF. Here the CDR3 DNA reads TGTGCCAGCAGTCGGGCAACTTATAGCAATCAGCCCCAGCATTTT. This sequence joins TRBV6-2 or TRBV6-3 and TRBJ1-5; unclear D gene. Germline V gives CDR1 MNHEY, CDR2 SVGEGT. V shed 5 bases and J shed 0 bases, with 11 bases lying between them. There are 15 residues in the CDR3.

CDR3 loop: CASSITASGIHEQYF. The CDR3 DNA follows: TGTGCCAGTAGTATAACGGCTAGCGGGATCCACGAGCAGTACTTC. J is TRBJ2-7 and V is TRBV19; 9 bases fit TRBD2. The CDR3 covers 15 residues. The V gene end was trimmed by 2 bases and the J gene end by 5 bases; junction bases not matched to a gene: 7. The germline V gene encodes CDR1 LNHDA and CDR2 SQIVND (reference sequence).

The V gene is TRBV24-1, the J gene TRBJ2-2, with 8 bases aligning to TRBD2. V trimming: 9 bases; J trimming: 4 bases; junction bases outside the gene matches: 9. Germline loops: CDR1 KGHDR, CDR2 SFDVKD. This CDR3 contains 15 residues. CDR3 coding DNA: TGTGCCACCTCGAAAGCGGGAGTCGGCACCGGGGAGCTGTTTTTT. As protein: CATSKAGVGTGELFF.

The chain joins TRBV30 to TRBJ2-7; D is ambiguous. CDR1 is GTSNPN, CDR2 SVGIG, per germline (reference sequence). Trimming shortened V by 0 bases and J by 6 bases, and 12 bases separated the two germline ends. This CDR3 comprises 13 residues. In nucleotides, the CDR3 is TGTGCCTGGAGTGTAGGCTCTTTCTCCGAGCAGTACTTC. It translates to CAWSVGSFSEQYF.

Concerning this clone: A junction end diverges from the germline sequence, so it may reflect a read error. The rearrangement joins TRBV2 to TRBJ2-7; D assignment may be TRBD1 or TRBD2 (5 bases each). This CDR3 has 14 amino acids. CDR1 is SNHLY, CDR2 FYNNEI, per germline. CDR3 bases: TGTGCCAGCAGTGAAGGAGGGGTGCAAGCCCCACATCACTTC. It is translated as CASSEGGVQAPHHF.

The chain carries TRBV5-1 and TRBJ1-1; tentatively, D is TRBD1 (6 bases). Germline CDR1 reads SGHRS; CDR2 reads YFSETQ. The CDR3 contains 15 residues. V was clipped by 3 bases and J by 4 bases, with 16 bases between them. CDR3 protein: CASSWGPGLSTEAFF. In DNA form, the CDR3 reads TGCGCCAGCAGCTGGGGGCCAGGGCTGAGCACTGAAGCTTTCTTT.

V and J are TRBV20-1 and TRBJ1-4; D gene uncertain. The germline gives CDR1 DFQATT, CDR2 SNEGSKA (reference sequence). V shed 3 bases and J shed 6 bases, with 14 bases lying between them. The length of the CDR3 is 14 residues. As DNA, the CDR3 is TGCAGTGCTAGTGAAGGAGACGGTGATGAAAAACTGTTTTTT. This sequence encodes CSASEGDGDEKLFF.

The rearrangement links TRBV12-3 or TRBV12-4 to TRBJ1-2, with 8 bases lining up with TRBD1. This CDR3 spans 13 amino acids. Germline trimming cut 5 bases from V and 7 bases from J; bases unmatched to any gene: 6. CDR3 amino acids: CASSTGQGIGYTF. CDR3 nucleotides: TGTGCCAGCAGTACCGGACAGGGTATTGGCTACACCTTC.

V and J are TRBV20-1 and TRBJ2-2; 9 bases are shared with TRBD2. This CDR3 is 14 amino acids long. V was clipped by 3 bases and J by 7 bases; unmatched bases: 6. Germline-derived CDR1 and CDR2 are DFQATT and SNEGSKA (reference sequence). The CDR3 loop is CSASFGGRGGELFF. The CDR3 region has the DNA TGCAGTGCTAGTTTTGGCGGGAGGGGCGGGGAGCTGTTTTTT.

The V and J genes are TRBV10-3 and TRBJ2-3, with 8 positions matching TRBD2. Germline CDR1 is ENHRY and CDR2 is SYGVKD. With 4 bases clipped from V and 2 bases from J, the junction kept 8 bases outside the gene matches. The CDR3 consists of 16 residues. The CDR3 DNA reads as TGTGCCATCAGTGTGGGTAGCGGGGCGCCCACAGATACGCAGTATTTT. Amino acids: CAISVGSGAPTDTQYF.

The chain links TRBV7-3 to TRBJ2-2; D may be TRBD1 (6 bases). Trimming stripped 6 bases from V and 4 bases from J, with 12 bases between. CDR3 length: 14 residues. Germline loops: CDR1 SGHTA, CDR2 FQGTGA. The CDR3 DNA reads as TGTGCCAGCAGGACACAGGGTAGCACCGGGGAGCTGTTTTTT. This encodes CASRTQGSTGELFF. Full variable domain (missing parts from reference TRBV7-3 and TRBJ2-2): GAGVSQTPSNKVTEKGKYVELRCDPISGHTALYWYRQSLGQGPEFLIYFQGTGAADDSGLPNDRFFAVRPEGSVSTLKIQRTERGDSAVYLCASRTQGSTGELFFGEGSRLTVL.

The rearrangement uses TRBV19 and TRBJ1-5; weak D call: TRBD1 (5 bases). Trimming took off 7 bases at V and 4 bases at J, with 11 bases between the two ends. The CDR3 spans 13 residues. CDR1 is LNHDA and CDR2 is SQIVND in the germline V gene (reference sequence). CDR3 nucleotide sequence: TGTGCCAGTATAGGGCGGGGGAATCAGCCCCAGCATTTT. This gives the protein CASIGRGNQPQHF.

This clone was seen a single time. V usage is TRBV30 and J usage is TRBJ1-6; 7 bases are shared with TRBD1. The germline V gene encodes CDR1 GTSNPN and CDR2 SVGIG (reference sequence). The CDR3 length is 16 residues. V lost 1 base to trimming and J lost 0 bases; unmatched junction nucleotides: 3. CDR3 protein: CAWSGDSSSYNSPLHF. The CDR3 DNA reads as TGTGCCTGGAGTGGGGACAGCTCCTCCTATAATTCACCCCTCCACTTT.

The chain joins TRBV24-1 to TRBJ1-1; the D is unclear. Germline loops: CDR1 KGHDR, CDR2 SFDVKD. V lost 7 bases to trimming and J lost 5 bases, with 7 bases between them. The CDR3 sequence is 11 residues long. The CDR3 region has the DNA TGTGCCACCAGCAGTAGGACTGAAGCTTTCTTT. Protein: CATSSRTEAFF.